One T cell receptor beta chain is described in this entry. This clone was picked up one time. Its binding antigen is unknown. One base away there is no much larger clone; base qualities are not given. Collaborating institutions collected whole blood in K2EDTA tubes following their own protocols. For TCRbeta analysis, collaborators shipped samples in one of three forms: frozen whole blood, isolated PBMCs, or DNA extracted from either of those sample types. The immunoSEQ Assay, a bias-controlled multiplex PCR, was used to amplify TCRbeta CDR3 regions from genomic DNA. The original pipeline was this. Nucleated cell counts per sample were estimated from amplification of reference gene primers within the assay. To quantify the absolute abundance of each unique TCRbeta CDR3 rearrangement, sequence reads were collapsed and filtered. For each sample, productive Simpson clonality was calculated as the square root of Simpson's diversity index across productive rearrangements. This immuneACCESS table, as held by TCRdb, lists in-frame sequences with V and J called but not all clones. Of the missing ones, under half trace to an unresolved V gene in checked studies; the others have no known cause. Clonal size and the V and J genes are those of that table, whereas D and trimming came from the DNA. The sample records approximately 65,000 clones, roughly 89% of which are singletons. Of the sample, roughly 5% is held by the ten largest clones.

CDR1 ENHRY and CDR2 SYGVKD are derived from the germline V gene. Clipping removes 5 bases from V and 8 bases from J, with 8 as the unmatched junction base count. Its CDR3 holds 14 amino acids, cysteine through phenylalanine. Just CDR3 DNA is preserved here, 42 bases in frame from base 1. The sample comes from a study of blood T cell repertoires in COVID-19 (dated by TCRdb to 2020 to 2022). Looking at the study overall: Collaborator samples came from the United States, Italy and Spain and covered acute and convalescent phases of COVID-19. Subjects who had been exposed to COVID-19, were actively infected with it, or had recovered from it provided the deeply sampled blood TCRbeta repertoires that made up the dataset. The material from the prospective study consisted of cDNA or gDNA derived from T cells, B-cell-depleted T cells, or PBMCs. A de-identified subject ID, COVID-19 status, age in years and sex were almost always included in the sample metadata. Where available, HLA class I and class II types were obtained from metadata supplied by the sample provider rather than from assay-based typing. The repertoires were released in a freely available public database meant as a resource for research on the immune response to SARS-CoV-2. Samples were obtained from the ongoing ImmuneRACE study (first 160 participants) and from roughly 1,300 subjects provided by 6 global collaborators.

What the study reported, not specific to this receptor: How much clinical and demographic metadata was included differed by source and by participant, and the metadata was provided uncurated.

Here the chain combines TRBV10-3 and TRBJ2-1, with TRBD2 matching 8 junction bases. The source of this sequence is a woman between 45 and 60 years old with active COVID-19. Sequencing used peripheral blood. The nucleotide sequence is TGTGCCATCAGTAGGGACCAAGCGGGGGATGAGCAGTTCTTC. The translation is CAISRDQAGDEQFF.